This TCR beta chain was recorded in a study of neurological immune-mediated disorders. General study findings and limits: The most TCR clonal expansion was seen in HTLV-1-associated myelopathy, whereas the least was seen in multiple sclerosis, below the level in healthy controls. Expanded clones shared no identical CDR3 amino acid sequences across subjects, which suggested private TCR-beta repertoires in all groups.

The V segment lost 3 bases and the J segment 4 bases; nucleotides outside the gene matches: 6. The CDR3 is 15 residues long. The sample holds many counts of this clonotype. Its target is unknown. 5'RACE generated cDNA with 10-nucleotide random UMIs. A single run covered 15-18 subjects with over 180 million TCR-beta sequences. In TCRdb, the 5' RACE reads were re-called with MiXCR into one record per CDR3 protein. The sample contains 59,000 or so distinct CDR3 sequences, about 13% of which appear only once. The sample was PBMCs. This chain uses TRBV12-3 or TRBV12-4 with TRBJ2-3; 8 nucleotides match TRBD2. The receptor was isolated from a woman in her fifties or sixties with HTLV-1-associated myelopathy (HAM/TSP). The CDR3 is CASSFGPGGADTQYF. DNA for the CDR3: TGTGCCAGCAGTTTCGGCCCCGGGGGGGCAGATACGCAGTATTTT.